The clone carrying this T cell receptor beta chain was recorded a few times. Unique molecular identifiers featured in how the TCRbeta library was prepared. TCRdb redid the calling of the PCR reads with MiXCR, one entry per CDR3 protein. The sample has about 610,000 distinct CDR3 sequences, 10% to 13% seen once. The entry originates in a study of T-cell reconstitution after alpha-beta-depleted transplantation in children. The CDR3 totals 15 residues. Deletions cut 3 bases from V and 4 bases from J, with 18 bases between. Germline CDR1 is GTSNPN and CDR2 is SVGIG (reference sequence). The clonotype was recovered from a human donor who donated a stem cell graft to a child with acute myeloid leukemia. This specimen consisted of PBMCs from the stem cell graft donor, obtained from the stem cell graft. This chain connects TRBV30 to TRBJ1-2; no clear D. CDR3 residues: CAWSVDDGGVYGYTF. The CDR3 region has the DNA TGTGCCTGGAGCGTTGACGACGGTGGGGTCTATGGCTACACCTTC.